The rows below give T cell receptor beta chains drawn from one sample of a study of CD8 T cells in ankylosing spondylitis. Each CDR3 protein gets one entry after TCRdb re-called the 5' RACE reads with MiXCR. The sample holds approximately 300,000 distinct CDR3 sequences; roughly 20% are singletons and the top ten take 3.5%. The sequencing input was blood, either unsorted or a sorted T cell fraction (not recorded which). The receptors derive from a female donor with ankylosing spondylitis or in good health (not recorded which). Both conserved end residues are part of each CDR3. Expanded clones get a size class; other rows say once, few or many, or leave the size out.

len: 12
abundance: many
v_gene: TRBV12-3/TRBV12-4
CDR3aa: CASSNRDLGYTF

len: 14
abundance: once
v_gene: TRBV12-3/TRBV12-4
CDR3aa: CASNRGPANTEAFF

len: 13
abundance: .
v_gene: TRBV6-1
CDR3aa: CASGAIDSYEQYF

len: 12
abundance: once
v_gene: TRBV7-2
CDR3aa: CASARRYNEQFF

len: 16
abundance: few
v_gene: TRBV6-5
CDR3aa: CASSYSVGRRNSPLHF

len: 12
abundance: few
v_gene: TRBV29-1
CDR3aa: CSVEGGHRGYTF

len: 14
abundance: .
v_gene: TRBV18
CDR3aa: CASSDRLGANVLTF

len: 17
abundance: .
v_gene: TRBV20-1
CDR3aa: CSARDRRQLIIGDTQYF

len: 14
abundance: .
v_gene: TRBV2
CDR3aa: CASSGGVNKEKLFF

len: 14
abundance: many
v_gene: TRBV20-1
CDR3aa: CSARPGTGTYEQYF

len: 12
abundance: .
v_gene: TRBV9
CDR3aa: CASSAQPGTQYF

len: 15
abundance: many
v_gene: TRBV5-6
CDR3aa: CASSLVASGTDTQYF

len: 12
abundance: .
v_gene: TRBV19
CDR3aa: CASSTLNQPQHF

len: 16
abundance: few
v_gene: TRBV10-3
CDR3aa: CAITDSGAGSSYEQYF

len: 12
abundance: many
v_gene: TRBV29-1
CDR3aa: CSVVYGGDTQYF

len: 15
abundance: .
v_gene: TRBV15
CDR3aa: CATSWDRGGGNTIYF

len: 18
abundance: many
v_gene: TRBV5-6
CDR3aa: CASSMGQVIGTSYNEQFF

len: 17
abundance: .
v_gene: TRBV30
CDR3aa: CAWSVRTGPRWDTEAFF

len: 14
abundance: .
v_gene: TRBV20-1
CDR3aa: CSAREGGSGNTIYF

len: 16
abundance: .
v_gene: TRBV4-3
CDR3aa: CASSQAGTGTFRIQYF

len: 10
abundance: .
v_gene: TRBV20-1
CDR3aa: CSAPQETQYF

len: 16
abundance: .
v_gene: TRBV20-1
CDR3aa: CSASSTSGSRTYEQYF

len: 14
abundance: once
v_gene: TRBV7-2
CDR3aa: CASSLNMGADTQYF

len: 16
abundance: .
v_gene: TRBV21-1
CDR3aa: CASITCPTSRLAEQFF

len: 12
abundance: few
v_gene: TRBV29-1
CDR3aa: CSVVTVSYGYTF

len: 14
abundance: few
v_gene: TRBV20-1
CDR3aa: CSASRTSEYNEQFF

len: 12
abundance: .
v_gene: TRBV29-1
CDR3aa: CSAQGGKDGYTF

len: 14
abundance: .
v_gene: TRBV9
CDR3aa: CASSVGGGSETQYF

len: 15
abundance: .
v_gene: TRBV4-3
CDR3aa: CASSHPLGSTDTQYF

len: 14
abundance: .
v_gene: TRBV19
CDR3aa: CASSQRLEPNEQFF

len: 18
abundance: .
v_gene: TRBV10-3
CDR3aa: CAISEFGTGLAKEGEQYF

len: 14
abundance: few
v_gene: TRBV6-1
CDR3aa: CASSVQAGANVLTF

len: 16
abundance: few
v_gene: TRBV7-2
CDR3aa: CASSPSGSGGTDTQYF

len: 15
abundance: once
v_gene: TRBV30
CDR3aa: CAWSGLAGYTGELFF

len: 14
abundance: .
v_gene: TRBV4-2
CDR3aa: CAISQEAGGDGQFF

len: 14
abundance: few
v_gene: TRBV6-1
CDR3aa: CASSTGEANYEQYF

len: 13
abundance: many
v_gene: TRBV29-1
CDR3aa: CSARGGPSYEQYF

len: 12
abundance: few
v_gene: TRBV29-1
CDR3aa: CTPPGDKKEQYF

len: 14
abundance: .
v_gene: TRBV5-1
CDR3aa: CASSLRQETDTQYF

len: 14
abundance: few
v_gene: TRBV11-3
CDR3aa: CASSLGGASDEQFF

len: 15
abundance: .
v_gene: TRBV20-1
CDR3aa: CSARPGQGENSPLHF

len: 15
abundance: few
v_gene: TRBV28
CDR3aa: CASSSDRGFSYEQYF

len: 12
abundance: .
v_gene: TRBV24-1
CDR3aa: CATSDPRGRRFF

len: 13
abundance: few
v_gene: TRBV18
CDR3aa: CASSQSGQETQYF

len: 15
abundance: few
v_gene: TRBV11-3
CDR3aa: CASSLGGRAQETQYF

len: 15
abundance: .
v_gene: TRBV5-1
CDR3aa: CASRAFGRSADTQYF

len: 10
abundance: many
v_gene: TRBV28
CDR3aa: CASSSSEQFF

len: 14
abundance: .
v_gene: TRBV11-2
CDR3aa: CASSSLVIGNEQFF

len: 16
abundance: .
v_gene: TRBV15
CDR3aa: CATSREIGHLGEKLFF

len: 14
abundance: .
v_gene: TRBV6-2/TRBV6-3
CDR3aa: CASTGPTDSYEQYF

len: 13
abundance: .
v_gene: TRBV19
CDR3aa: CATAAQTITEAFF

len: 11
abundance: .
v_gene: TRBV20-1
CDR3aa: CSAGGPYEQYF